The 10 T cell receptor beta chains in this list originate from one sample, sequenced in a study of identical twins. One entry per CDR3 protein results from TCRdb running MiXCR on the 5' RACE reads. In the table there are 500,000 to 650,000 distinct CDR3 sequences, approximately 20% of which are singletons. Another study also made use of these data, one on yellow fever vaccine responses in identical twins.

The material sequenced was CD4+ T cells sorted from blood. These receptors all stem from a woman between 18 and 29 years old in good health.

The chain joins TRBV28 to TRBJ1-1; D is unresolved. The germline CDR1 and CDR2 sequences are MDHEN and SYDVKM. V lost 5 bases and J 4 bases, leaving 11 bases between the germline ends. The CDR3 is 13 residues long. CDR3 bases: TGTGCCAGCAGTCCGGCGGCTCTCACTGAAGCTTTCTTT. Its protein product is CASSPAALTEAFF.

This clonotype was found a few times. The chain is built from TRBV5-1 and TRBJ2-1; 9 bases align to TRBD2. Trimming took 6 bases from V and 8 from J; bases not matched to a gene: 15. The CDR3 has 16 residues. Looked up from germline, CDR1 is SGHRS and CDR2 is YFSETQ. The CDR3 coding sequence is TGCGCCAGCACCCAATCCGGGACTAGCATATTCGATGAGCAGTTCTTC. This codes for CASTQSGTSIFDEQFF.

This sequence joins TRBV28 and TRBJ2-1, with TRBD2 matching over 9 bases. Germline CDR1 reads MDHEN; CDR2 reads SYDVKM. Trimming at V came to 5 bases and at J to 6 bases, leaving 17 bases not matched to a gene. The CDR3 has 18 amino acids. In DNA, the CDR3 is TGTGCCAGCAGTGCCCTTGGGGCGGGAGGGCCCGTGATCAATGAGCAGTTCTTC. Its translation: CASSALGAGGPVINEQFF.

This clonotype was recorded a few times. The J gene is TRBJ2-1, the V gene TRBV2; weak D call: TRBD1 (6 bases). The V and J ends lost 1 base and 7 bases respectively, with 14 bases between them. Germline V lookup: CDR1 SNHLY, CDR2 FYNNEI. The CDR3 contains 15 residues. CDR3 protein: CASSEVRGRGNEQFF. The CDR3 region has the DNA TGTGCCAGCAGTGAAGTCCGGGGAAGGGGGAATGAGCAGTTCTTC.

In nucleotides, the CDR3 is TGTGCCAGCAGCCAAGACCTCGTGGGCGGGTTCGGCACCGGGGAGCTGTTTTTT. The encoded protein is CASSQDLVGGFGTGELFF. This chain uses TRBV4-2 with TRBJ2-2; TRBD2 might be the D (5 bases). The ends were cut back, 0 bases at V and 4 bases at J, with 18 bases in the middle. This CDR3 is 18 amino acids long. Germline V gene data show CDR1 as LGHNA and CDR2 as YNFKEQ.

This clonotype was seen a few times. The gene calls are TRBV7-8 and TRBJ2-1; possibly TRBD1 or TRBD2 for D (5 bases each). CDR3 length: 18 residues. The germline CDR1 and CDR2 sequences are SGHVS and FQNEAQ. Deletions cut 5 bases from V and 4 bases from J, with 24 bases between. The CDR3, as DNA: TGTGCCAGCAGCGGAGAAACGGCGGGTGGCAGGGTATACAATGAGCAGTTCTTC. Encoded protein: CASSGETAGGRVYNEQFF. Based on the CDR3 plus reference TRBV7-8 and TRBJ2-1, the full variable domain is GAGVSQSPRYKVAKRGQDVALRCDPISGHVSLFWYQQALGQGPEFLTYFQNEAQLDKSGLPSDRFFAERPEGSVSTLKIQRTQQEDSAVYLCASSGETAGGRVYNEQFFGPGTRLTVL.

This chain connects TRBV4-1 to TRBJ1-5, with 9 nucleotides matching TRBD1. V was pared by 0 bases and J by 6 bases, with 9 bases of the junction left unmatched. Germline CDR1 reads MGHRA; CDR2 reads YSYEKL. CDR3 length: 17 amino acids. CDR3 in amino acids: CASSQEGWTGVGQPQHF. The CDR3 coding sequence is TGCGCCAGCAGCCAAGAAGGGTGGACAGGGGTCGGTCAGCCCCAGCATTTT.

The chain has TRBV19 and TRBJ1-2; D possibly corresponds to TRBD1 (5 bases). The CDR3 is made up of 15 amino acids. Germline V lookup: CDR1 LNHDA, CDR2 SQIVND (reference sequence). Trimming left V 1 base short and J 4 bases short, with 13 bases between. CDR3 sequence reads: CASSIVEGPLYGYTF. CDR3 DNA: TGTGCCAGTAGTATAGTGGAGGGGCCTCTCTATGGCTACACCTTC.

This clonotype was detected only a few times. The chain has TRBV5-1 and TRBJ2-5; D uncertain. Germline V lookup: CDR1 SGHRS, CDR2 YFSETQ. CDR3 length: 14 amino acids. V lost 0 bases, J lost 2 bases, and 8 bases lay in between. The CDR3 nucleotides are TGCGCCAGCAGCTTGGGCATAGCACAAGAGACCCAGTACTTC. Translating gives CASSLGIAQETQYF. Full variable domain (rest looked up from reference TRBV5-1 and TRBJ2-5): KAGVTQTPRYLIKTRGQQVTLSCSPISGHRSVSWYQQTPGQGLQFLFEYFSETQRNKGNFPGRFSGRQFSNSRSEMNVSTLELGDSALYLCASSLGIAQETQYFGPGTRLLVL.

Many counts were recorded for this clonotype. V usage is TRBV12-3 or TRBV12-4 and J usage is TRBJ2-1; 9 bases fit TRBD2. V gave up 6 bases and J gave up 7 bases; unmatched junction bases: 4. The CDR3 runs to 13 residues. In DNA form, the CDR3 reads TGTGCCAGCAGGACTAGCGGAACAAATGAGCAGTTCTTC. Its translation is CASRTSGTNEQFF.